The 26 T cell receptor beta chains below were found in one sample sequenced in a study of blood T cell repertoires in COVID-19. Profiled with immunoSEQ multiplex PCR; TCRdb holds only in-frame clones, not every one. The sample lists around 170,000 clones; roughly 87% were seen once. The sample comprised PBMCs or T cells enriched from blood (not recorded which). Source of these receptors: a woman between 45 and 65 years old who had recovered from COVID-19.

V usage is TRBV5-1 and J usage is TRBJ1-3; TRBD1 matches 7 bases. There are 17 residues in the CDR3. V lost 4 bases to trimming and J lost 0 bases; unmatched junction nucleotides: 10. Germline values: CDR1 SGHRS, CDR2 YFSETQ. CDR3 in amino acids: CASSMGGTASSGNTIYF. In nucleotides, the CDR3 is TGCGCCAGCAGCATGGGAGGGACAGCCAGCTCTGGAAACACCATATATTTT.

This clone was detected a few times. The V call is TRBV4-2, the J call TRBJ2-1; D is unclear. Germline V gene sequence: CDR1 LGHNA, CDR2 YNFKEQ. The germline V and J ends were trimmed by 1 base and 2 bases, with 6 bases remaining between them. The CDR3 has 14 residues. Here the CDR3 DNA reads TGTGCCAGCAGCCAAGTGGCAGCCTACAATGAGCAGTTCTTC. Its translation is CASSQVAAYNEQFF.

J is TRBJ2-2 and V is TRBV5-1; no clear D. The CDR3 totals 13 residues. The germline CDR1 and CDR2 sequences are SGHRS and YFSETQ. V was pared by 2 bases and J by 4 bases, with 6 bases between. As DNA, the CDR3 is TGCGCCAGCAGCTTCGGTGGCACCGGGGAGCTGTTTTTT. Its protein product is CASSFGGTGELFF.

The CDR3 region has the DNA TGTGCCAGCAGAGGGGGGGCGGGGGCTTTCTTT. This translates into CASRGGAGAFF. This rearrangement joins TRBV28 to TRBJ1-1, with D possibly matching TRBD1 (6 bases). Germline-derived CDR1 and CDR2 are MDHEN and SYDVKM. The germline V and J ends were trimmed by 6 bases and 11 bases, with 13 bases remaining between them. The CDR3 extends over 11 amino acids.

The chain couples TRBV6-5 to TRBJ2-3; tentatively, D is TRBD1 (5 bases). Trimming pared 5 bases from V and 1 base from J, leaving 10 bases between. There are 14 residues in the CDR3. The germline V gene encodes CDR1 MNHEY and CDR2 SVGAGI. This CDR3 is CASSTRAGTDTQYF. The CDR3 DNA is TGTGCCAGCAGTACCAGGGCGGGCACAGATACGCAGTATTTT.

The V and J genes are TRBV5-1 and TRBJ2-2; TRBD2 agrees at 8 bases. CDR3 size: 15 residues. Germline V CDR1 and CDR2: SGHRS, YFSETQ. V was clipped by 7 bases and J by 2 bases; unmatched bases: 7. The CDR3 region is CASGGLAINTGELFF. The CDR3 DNA follows: TGCGCCAGCGGCGGACTAGCCATAAACACCGGGGAGCTGTTTTTT.

This chain connects TRBV30 to TRBJ1-4; D remains unclear. The germline CDR1 and CDR2 sequences are GTSNPN and SVGIG (reference sequence). The CDR3 length is 15 residues. The germline V and J ends were trimmed by 0 bases and 5 bases, with 13 bases remaining between them. CDR3 nucleotides: TGTGCCTGGAGTGTACGGAGAACAAGAAATGAAAAACTGTTTTTT. Translated: CAWSVRRTRNEKLFF.

The chain couples TRBV5-1 to TRBJ1-4; maybe TRBD1 (5 bases). CDR1 and CDR2 from the germline V gene are SGHRS and YFSETQ. V shed 4 bases and J shed 5 bases, with 9 bases lying between them. CDR3 length: 13 residues. Here the CDR3 DNA reads TGCGCCAGCAGCCCGGGGGGGAATGAAAAACTGTTTTTT. Translation: CASSPGGNEKLFF. Drawing the rest from reference TRBV5-1 and TRBJ1-4, the complete variable domain is KAGVTQTPRYLIKTRGQQVTLSCSPISGHRSVSWYQQTPGQGLQFLFEYFSETQRNKGNFPGRFSGRQFSNSRSEMNVSTLELGDSALYLCASSPGGNEKLFFGSGTQLSVL.

In its sample, this clone was seen a few times. The same CDR3 also results from other DNA sequences found in this sample. This chain connects TRBV5-1 to TRBJ2-1; TRBD1 might be the D (6 bases). V gave up 3 bases and J gave up 0 bases, with 7 bases separating them. The CDR3 covers 14 residues. Per the germline V gene, CDR1 is SGHRS and CDR2 is YFSETQ. The CDR3 protein is CASSSDSSYNEQFF. CDR3 bases: TGCGCCAGCAGCTCGGACAGCTCCTACAATGAGCAGTTCTTC.

The count of this clone is one. The chain combines TRBV2 with TRBJ1-1; D gene unclear. The CDR3 is made up of 13 amino acids. The V and J ends lost 3 bases and 1 base respectively, with 6 bases between them. CDR1 is SNHLY and CDR2 is FYNNEI in the germline V gene. The CDR3 protein is CASSEFGNTEAFF. CDR3 coding DNA: TGTGCCAGCAGTGAGTTCGGGAACACTGAAGCTTTCTTT.

The table lists this clone with a few counts. The chain has TRBV11-2 and TRBJ2-5, with 7 bases identical to TRBD2. Germline V gives CDR1 SGHAT, CDR2 FQNNGV. CDR3 length equals 14 residues. The junction had 3 bases not matched to a gene; V was cut back by 1 base and J by 4 bases. CDR3 amino acids: CASSLGGRRETQYF. Here the CDR3 DNA reads TGTGCCAGCAGCTTAGGCGGGAGACGAGAGACCCAGTACTTC.

V is TRBV18 and J is TRBJ2-1; 9 bases align to TRBD2. V was pared by 3 bases and J by 3 bases, with 3 bases of the junction left unmatched. The CDR3 is 15 residues long. Germline CDR1 reads KGHSH; CDR2 reads LQKENI. The CDR3 spells CASSPLAGIYNEQFF. The CDR3 coding sequence is TGTGCCAGCTCACCCCTAGCGGGGATCTACAATGAGCAGTTCTTC.

The gene calls are TRBV12-5 and TRBJ2-2; D unclear. The length of the CDR3 is 14 residues. The V gene's germline CDR1 is LGHNT and CDR2 FRNRAP. Trimming stripped 5 bases from V and 4 bases from J, with 11 bases between. The CDR3 DNA reads as TGTGCTAGTGGTCCGGTCCCCATCACCGGGGAGCTGTTTTTT. Its protein product is CASGPVPITGELFF.

The chain links TRBV19 to TRBJ2-3; 11 bases map to TRBD2. Looked up from germline, CDR1 is LNHDA and CDR2 is SQIVND (reference sequence). After removal of 8 bases from V and 3 bases from J, the junction contained 13 bases not matched to a gene. CDR3 length equals 17 residues. This chain's CDR3 is CASQLAGVGPGTDTQYF. The CDR3 bases are TGTGCCAGTCAACTAGCGGGAGTGGGTCCAGGGACAGATACGCAGTATTTT.

The CDR3 reads CASKGQGGLSPLHF. The CDR3 nucleotides read TGTGCCAGCAAGGGACAGGGTGGTTTATCACCCCTCCACTTT. The V gene is TRBV6-5, the J gene TRBJ1-6; 9 positions agree with TRBD1. The CDR3 is made up of 14 amino acids. Germline V lookup: CDR1 MNHEY, CDR2 SVGAGI. J gave up 10 bases and V 7 bases, and 8 bases lay outside the gene matches.

The chain carries TRBV10-1 and TRBJ2-3; possible D gene TRBD1, 6 bases. The CDR3 contains 16 residues. Trimming left V 5 bases short and J 0 bases short, with 15 bases between. From germline, CDR1 is WNHNN and CDR2 SYGVQD (reference sequence). The CDR3 loop reads CASSPAGTLSTDTQYF. The CDR3 DNA sequence: TGCGCCAGCAGTCCCGCAGGGACACTGAGCACAGATACGCAGTATTTT.

The genes are TRBV9 and TRBJ2-7, with D maybe TRBD2 (5 bases). The CDR3 is 14 amino acids. Germline CDR1 SGDLS, CDR2 YYNGEE. With 4 bases removed from V and 2 bases from J, the gap between germline ends came to 13 bases. The CDR3 region is CASSLARTPYEQYF. CDR3 nucleotides: TGTGCCAGCAGCCTCGCGAGGACTCCCTACGAGCAGTACTTC.

The J gene is TRBJ2-5, the V gene TRBV19; tentative D call: TRBD2 (6 bases). Looked up from germline, CDR1 is LNHDA and CDR2 is SQIVND (reference sequence). This CDR3 contains 16 residues. Between the trimmed V and J ends, which lost 6 bases and 3 bases, there was a span of 20 bases. This CDR3 reads CASSPRRAGTEETQYF. CDR3 bases: TGTGCCAGTAGCCCTAGGAGGGCCGGAACTGAAGAGACCCAGTACTTC.

Only a few counts were recorded for this clone. The V and J genes are TRBV19 and TRBJ2-1, with TRBD1 matching over 9 bases. Trimming removed 9 bases from V and 4 bases from J; junction bases left unmatched: 13. Germline lookup yields CDR1 LNHDA and CDR2 SQIVND (reference sequence). The CDR3 is 16 amino acids. The CDR3 protein is CASQPGQGQSYNEQFF. The CDR3 region has the DNA TGTGCCAGCCAACCGGGACAGGGACAAAGTTACAATGAGCAGTTCTTC.

This sequence joins TRBV19 and TRBJ1-5; 8 bases match TRBD1. Trimming at V came to 6 bases and at J to 4 bases, leaving 8 bases not matched to a gene. The CDR3 totals 15 residues. Germline loops: CDR1 LNHDA, CDR2 SQIVND (reference sequence). This CDR3 reads CASSPDRVGNQPQHF. The CDR3 bases are TGTGCCAGTAGCCCGGACAGGGTTGGTAATCAGCCCCAGCATTTT.

The chain links TRBV30 to TRBJ2-5; 13 nucleotides align to TRBD2. Germline V lookup: CDR1 GTSNPN, CDR2 SVGIG (reference sequence). This CDR3 is 18 amino acids long. V shed 5 bases and J 6 bases; nucleotides not matched to a gene: 18. The CDR3 bases are TGTGCCTGGGCCACAGGGGGTCATACTAGCGGGAGGGCGAAGACCCAGTACTTC. Its translation: CAWATGGHTSGRAKTQYF.

The rearrangement links TRBV28 to TRBJ1-5, with D possibly TRBD1 on 5 matching bases. Germline loops: CDR1 MDHEN, CDR2 SYDVKM. V lost 3 bases, J lost 7 bases, and 19 bases lay in between. The CDR3 sequence is 16 residues long. In DNA form, the CDR3 reads TGTGCCAGCAGTTTCCCGGGACTCCCGAGCAGACAGCCCCAGCATTTT. Protein: CASSFPGLPSRQPQHF.

This chain links TRBV9 with TRBJ2-1, with 8 nucleotides matching TRBD2. Germline assignment: CDR1 SGDLS and CDR2 YYNGEE. The CDR3 totals 15 residues. V lost 3 bases to trimming and J lost 0 bases; unmatched junction nucleotides: 2. The CDR3 region has the DNA TGTGCCAGCAGCGCCGGACTAGCCTCCTACAATGAGCAGTTCTTC. It translates to CASSAGLASYNEQFF. The full variable domain, with the rest looked up from reference TRBV9 and TRBJ2-1, is DSGVTQTPKHLITATGQRVTLRCSPRSGDLSVYWYQQSLDQGLQFLIQYYNGEERAKGNILERFSAQQFPDLHSELNLSSLELGDSALYFCASSAGLASYNEQFFGPGTRLTVL.

The chain is built from TRBV7-2 and TRBJ2-1; 15 nucleotides line up with TRBD2. V shed 3 bases and J 8 bases; nucleotides not matched to a gene: 14. The CDR3 loop spans 19 amino acids. The germline V gene encodes CDR1 SGHTA and CDR2 FQGNSA. The CDR3 coding sequence is TGTGCCAGCAGCTTCGGTTATAGGACTAGCGGGAGGGCAGTTGATGAGCAGTTCTTC. Amino acids: CASSFGYRTSGRAVDEQFF.

This chain uses TRBV7-2 with TRBJ2-3; 12 bases line up with TRBD2. CDR1 and CDR2 (germline): SGHTA, FQGNSA. The CDR3 extends over 17 amino acids. The V and J ends lost 5 bases and 6 bases, in that order; junction bases with no gene match: 12. The CDR3 here is CASSKTPSGRARDTQYF. Here the CDR3 DNA reads TGTGCCAGCAGCAAAACTCCTAGCGGGAGGGCTCGGGATACGCAGTATTTT.

The chain combines TRBV18 with TRBJ1-2, with no clear D. Germline assignment: CDR1 KGHSH and CDR2 LQKENI. The CDR3 runs to 13 residues. The V and J ends lost 8 bases and 8 bases respectively, with 18 bases between them. The CDR3 loop is CASNQETSMGYTF. CDR3 DNA sequence: TGTGCCAGCAACCAAGAAACGTCTATGGGCTACACCTTC.